This T cell receptor (beta chain) is from a study of blood T cell repertoires in COVID-19. Study as a whole: Researchers got acute and convalescent COVID-19 samples from the United States, Italy and Spain. In each case, the material was cDNA or gDNA derived from T cells, B-cell-depleted T cells, or PBMCs.

Individuals aged 18 to 89 years were recruited from 20 to 25 US areas. Categorization into cohorts depended on clinical history that participants reported. The table came from immunoSEQ multiplex PCR; TCRdb's copy has only in-frame clones and leaves some out. Counted here are around 250,000 clones, 75% to 85% occurring once; the ten biggest clones make up approximately 9%. Source material: PBMCs or T cells enriched from blood (not recorded which). This TCR came from a woman in her fifties or sixties with acute COVID-19.

The CDR3 nucleotides read TGTGCCAGCAGCTTTTATCGGACAGACTATGGCTACACCTTC. Translating gives CASSFYRTDYGYTF. J is TRBJ1-2 and V is TRBV7-9; tentative D call: TRBD1 (6 bases). The germline V gene has CDR1 SEHNR and CDR2 FQNEAQ (reference sequence). The CDR3 length is 14 residues. Trimming removed 3 bases from V and 3 bases from J, with 11 bases in between.